What follows is one T cell receptor (beta chain) and its context. Described time point: newly diagnosed GD, antithyroid drugs for less than 3 months. Isolated PBMC RNA provided the starting material for the TCR library. This specimen comes from a study of regulatory T cells in long-lasting Graves disease. About the research overall: For under 3 months, newly diagnosed Graves' patients had been taking antithyroid drugs.

The germline CDR1 and CDR2 sequences are MNHNS and SASEGT. Trimming stripped 4 bases from V and 6 bases from J, with 13 bases between. This CDR3 comprises 14 residues. Both iRepertoire HTBI primers and Arm-PCR of CDR3 regions were used to build the TCR beta libraries. TCRdb reanalysed the multiplex PCR reads using MiXCR and keeps one entry per CDR3 protein. The sample contains some 220,000 distinct CDR3 sequences, roughly a fifth of which appear only once. Another study also made use of these data, one on T cells in Graves' hyperthyroidism and ophthalmopathy. That work states: Clonotypes that were expanded in thyroid above 0.001 mostly appeared in blood too.

Sequenced here: peripheral blood mononuclear cells (PBMCs), sampled at new diagnosis, from a patient treated with antithyroid drugs. The chain carries TRBV6-1 and TRBJ2-1; D is unclear. This sequence originates from a woman aged 25-40 years with Graves disease. In DNA, the CDR3 is TGTGCCAGCAGTGTCCCACTCGGGCTCAATGAGCAGTTCTTC. Protein: CASSVPLGLNEQFF.